This T cell receptor beta chain comes out of a study of blood T cell repertoires in COVID-19. This clone was observed once. V lost 7 bases and J lost 2; bases outside the gene matches: 6. CDR3 size: 14 residues. Per germline, CDR1 LGHNT and CDR2 FRNRAP. Source study methods: Reference gene primer amplification yielded estimated nucleated cell counts. Assay used: immunoSEQ multiplex PCR; TCRdb lists only in-frame clones, some missing. The V and J calls and clone size are taken from that table; D and trimming were inferred from the DNA. The sample includes roughly 200,000 clones, 75% to 90% seen only once; the top ten take about 4%. Self-reported history from a screening survey and questionnaire set each donor's cohort. Shortly before study entry, within 2 weeks, exposed participants had met a COVID-19 case.

The J gene is TRBJ1-2, the V gene TRBV12-5; TRBD1 matches 8 bases. Sequencing was performed on PBMCs or T cells enriched from blood (not recorded which). This receptor was identified in a woman in her 30s who had been exposed to COVID-19. The CDR3 sequence is CASVPTGANYGYTF. The CDR3 DNA follows: TGTGCTAGTGTCCCGACAGGGGCCAACTATGGCTACACCTTC.